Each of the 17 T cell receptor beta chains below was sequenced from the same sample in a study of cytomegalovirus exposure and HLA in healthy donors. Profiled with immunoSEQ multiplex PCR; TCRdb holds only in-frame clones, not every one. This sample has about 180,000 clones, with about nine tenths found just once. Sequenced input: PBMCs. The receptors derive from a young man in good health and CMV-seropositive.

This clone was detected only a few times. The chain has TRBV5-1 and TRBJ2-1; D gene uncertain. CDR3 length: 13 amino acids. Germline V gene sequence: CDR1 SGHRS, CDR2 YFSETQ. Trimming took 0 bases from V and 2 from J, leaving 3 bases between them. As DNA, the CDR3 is TGCGCCAGCAGCTTGGAGCCCTACAATGAGCAGTTCTTC. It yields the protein CASSLEPYNEQFF. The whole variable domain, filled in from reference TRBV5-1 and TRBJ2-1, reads KAGVTQTPRYLIKTRGQQVTLSCSPISGHRSVSWYQQTPGQGLQFLFEYFSETQRNKGNFPGRFSGRQFSNSRSEMNVSTLELGDSALYLCASSLEPYNEQFFGPGTRLTVL.

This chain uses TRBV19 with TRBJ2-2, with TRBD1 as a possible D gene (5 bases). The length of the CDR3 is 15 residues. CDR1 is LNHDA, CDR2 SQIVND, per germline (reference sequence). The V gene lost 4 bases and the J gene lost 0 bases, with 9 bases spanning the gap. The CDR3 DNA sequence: TGTGCCAGTAGTACACGACAGACGAACACCGGGGAGCTGTTTTTT. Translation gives CASSTRQTNTGELFF. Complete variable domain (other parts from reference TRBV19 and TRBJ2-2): DGGITQSPKYLFRKEGQNVTLSCEQNLNHDAMYWYRQDPGQGLRLIYYSQIVNDFQKGDIAEGYSVSREKKESFPLTVTSAQKNPTAFYLCASSTRQTNTGELFFGEGSRLTVL.

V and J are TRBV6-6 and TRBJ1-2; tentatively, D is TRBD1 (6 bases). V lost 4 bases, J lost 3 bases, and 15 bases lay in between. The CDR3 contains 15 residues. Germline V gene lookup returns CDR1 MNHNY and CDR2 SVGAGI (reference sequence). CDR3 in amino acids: CASSFIPGEDYGYTF. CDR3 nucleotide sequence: TGTGCCAGCAGTTTTATCCCAGGGGAAGACTATGGCTACACCTTC.

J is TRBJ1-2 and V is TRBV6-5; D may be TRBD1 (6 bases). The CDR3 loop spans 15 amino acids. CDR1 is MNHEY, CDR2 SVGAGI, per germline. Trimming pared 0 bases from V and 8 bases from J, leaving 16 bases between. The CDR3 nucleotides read TGTGCCAGCAGTTACTCGGGGGCTTTGGGACGCGGCTACACCTTC. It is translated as CASSYSGALGRGYTF.

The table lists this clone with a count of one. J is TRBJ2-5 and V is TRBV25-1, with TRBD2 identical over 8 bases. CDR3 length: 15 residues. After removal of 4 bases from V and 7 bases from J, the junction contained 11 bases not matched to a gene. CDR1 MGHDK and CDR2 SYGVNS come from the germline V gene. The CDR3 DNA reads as TGTGCCAGCAGTGTAGCGGGGAGAGCAATTGGGACCCAGTACTTC. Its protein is CASSVAGRAIGTQYF. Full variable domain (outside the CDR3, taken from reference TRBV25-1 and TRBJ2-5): EADIYQTPRYLVIGTGKKITLECSQTMGHDKMYWYQQDPGMELHLIHYSYGVNSTEKGDLSSESTVSRIRTEHFPLTLESARPSHTSQYLCASSVAGRAIGTQYFGPGTRLLVL.

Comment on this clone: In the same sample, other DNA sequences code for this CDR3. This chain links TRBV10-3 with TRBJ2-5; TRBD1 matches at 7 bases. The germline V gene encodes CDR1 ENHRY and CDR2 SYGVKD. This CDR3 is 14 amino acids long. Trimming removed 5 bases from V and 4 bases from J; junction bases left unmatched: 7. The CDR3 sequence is CAISTDRAGETQYF. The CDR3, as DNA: TGTGCCATCAGTACCGACAGGGCTGGAGAGACCCAGTACTTC.

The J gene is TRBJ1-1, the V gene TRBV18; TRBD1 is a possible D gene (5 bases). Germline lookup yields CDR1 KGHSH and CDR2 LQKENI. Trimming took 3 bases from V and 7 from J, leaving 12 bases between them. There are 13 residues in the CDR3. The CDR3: CASSPTEMVEAFF. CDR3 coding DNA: TGTGCCAGCTCACCGACAGAAATGGTTGAAGCTTTCTTT.

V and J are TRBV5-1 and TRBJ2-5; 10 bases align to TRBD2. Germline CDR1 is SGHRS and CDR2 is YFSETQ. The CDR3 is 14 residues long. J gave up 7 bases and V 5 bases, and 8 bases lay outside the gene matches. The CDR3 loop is CASRSGLAAGTQYF. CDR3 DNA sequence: TGCGCCAGCAGATCCGGACTAGCGGCGGGGACCCAGTACTTC.

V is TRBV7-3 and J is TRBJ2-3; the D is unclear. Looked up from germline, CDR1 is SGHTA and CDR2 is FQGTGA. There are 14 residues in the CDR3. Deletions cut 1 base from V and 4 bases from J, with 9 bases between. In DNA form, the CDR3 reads TGTGCCAGCAGCTTAAGTAGTTCGGCAGATACGCAGTATTTT. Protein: CASSLSSSADTQYF.

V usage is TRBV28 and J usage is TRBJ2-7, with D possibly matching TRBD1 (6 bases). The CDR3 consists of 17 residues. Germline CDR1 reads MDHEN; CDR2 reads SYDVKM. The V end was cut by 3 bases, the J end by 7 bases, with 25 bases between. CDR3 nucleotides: TGTGCCAGCAGTTTTGGTGCCGGGACACCAATGCCTTTAGAGCAGTACTTC. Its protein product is CASSFGAGTPMPLEQYF. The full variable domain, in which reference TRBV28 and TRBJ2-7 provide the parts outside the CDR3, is DVKVTQSSRYLVKRTGEKVFLECVQDMDHENMFWYRQDPGLGLRLIYFSYDVKMKEKGDIPEGYSVSREKKERFSLILESASTNQTSMYLCASSFGAGTPMPLEQYFGPGTRLTVT.

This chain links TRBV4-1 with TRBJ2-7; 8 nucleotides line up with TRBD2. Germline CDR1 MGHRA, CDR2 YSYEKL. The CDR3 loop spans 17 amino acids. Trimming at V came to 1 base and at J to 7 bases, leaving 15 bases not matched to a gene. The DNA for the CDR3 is TGCGCCAGCAGCCAAGCTCCCTTTAACGGGGGGGCTGGTGAGCAGTACTTC. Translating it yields CASSQAPFNGGAGEQYF.

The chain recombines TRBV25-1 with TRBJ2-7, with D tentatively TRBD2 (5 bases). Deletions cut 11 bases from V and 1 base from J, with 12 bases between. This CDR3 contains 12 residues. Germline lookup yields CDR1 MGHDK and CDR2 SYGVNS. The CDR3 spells CAVGRGSYEQYF. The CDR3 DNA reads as TGTGCCGTAGGACGGGGATCCTACGAGCAGTACTTC.

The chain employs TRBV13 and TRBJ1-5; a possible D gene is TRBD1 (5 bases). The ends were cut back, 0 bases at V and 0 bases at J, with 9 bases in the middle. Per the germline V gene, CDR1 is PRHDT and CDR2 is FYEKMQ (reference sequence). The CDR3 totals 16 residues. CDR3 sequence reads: CASSLGAGNSNQPQHF. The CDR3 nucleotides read TGTGCCAGCAGCTTAGGGGCAGGGAATAGCAATCAGCCCCAGCATTTT.

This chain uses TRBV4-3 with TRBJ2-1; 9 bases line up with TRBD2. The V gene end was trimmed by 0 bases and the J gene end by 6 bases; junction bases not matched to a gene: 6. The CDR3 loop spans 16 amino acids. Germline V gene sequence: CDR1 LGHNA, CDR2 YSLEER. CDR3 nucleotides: TGCGCCAGCAGCCAAGATTTGGCGGGGGGGCTCAATGAGCAGTTCTTC. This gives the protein CASSQDLAGGLNEQFF.

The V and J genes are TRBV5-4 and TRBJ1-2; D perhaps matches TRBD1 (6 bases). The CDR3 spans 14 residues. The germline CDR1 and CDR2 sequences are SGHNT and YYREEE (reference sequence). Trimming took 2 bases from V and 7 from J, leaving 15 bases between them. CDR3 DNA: TGTGCCAGCAGCTTAACTTCAGGGGTTATTGGCTACACCTTC. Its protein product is CASSLTSGVIGYTF.

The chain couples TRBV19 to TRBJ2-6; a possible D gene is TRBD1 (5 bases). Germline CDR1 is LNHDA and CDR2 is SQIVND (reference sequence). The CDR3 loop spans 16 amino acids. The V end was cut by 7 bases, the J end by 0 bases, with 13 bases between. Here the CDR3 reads CASTHDRSSGANVLTF. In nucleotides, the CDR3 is TGTGCCAGTACCCATGACAGAAGCTCTGGGGCCAACGTCCTGACTTTC. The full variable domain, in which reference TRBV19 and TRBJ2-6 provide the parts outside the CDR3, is DGGITQSPKYLFRKEGQNVTLSCEQNLNHDAMYWYRQDPGQGLRLIYYSQIVNDFQKGDIAEGYSVSREKKESFPLTVTSAQKNPTAFYLCASTHDRSSGANVLTFGAGSRLTVL.

CDR3 sequence reads: CASSSRPSSGRDNEQFF. The CDR3 DNA sequence: TGCGCCAGCAGCTCCCGCCCCTCTAGCGGGAGGGACAATGAGCAGTTCTTC. The rearrangement links TRBV5-1 to TRBJ2-1, with 12 positions matching TRBD2. The length of the CDR3 is 17 residues. Looked up from germline, CDR1 is SGHRS and CDR2 is YFSETQ. V trimming: 3 bases; J trimming: 5 bases; junction bases outside the gene matches: 9.